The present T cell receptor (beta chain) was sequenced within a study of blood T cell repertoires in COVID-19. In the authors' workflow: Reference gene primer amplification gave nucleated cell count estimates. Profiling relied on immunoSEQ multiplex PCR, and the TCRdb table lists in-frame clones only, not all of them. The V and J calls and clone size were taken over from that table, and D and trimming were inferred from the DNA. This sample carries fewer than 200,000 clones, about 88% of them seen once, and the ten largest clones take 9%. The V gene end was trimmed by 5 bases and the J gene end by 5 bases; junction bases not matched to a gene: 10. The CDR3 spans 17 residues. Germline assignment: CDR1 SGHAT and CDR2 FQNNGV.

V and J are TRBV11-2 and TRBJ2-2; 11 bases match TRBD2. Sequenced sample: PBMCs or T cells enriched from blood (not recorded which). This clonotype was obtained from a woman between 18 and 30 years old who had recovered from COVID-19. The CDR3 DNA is TGTGCCAGCAGCCCCGTCCGGCTAGCGGGAGGTACCGGGGAGCTGTTTTTT. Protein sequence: CASSPVRLAGGTGELFF.